This T cell receptor beta chain was documented in a study of shared clonotypes between healthy human individuals. Terminally differentiated effector memory CD45RA+ cells were excluded by CCR7 positive selection of CD45RO-negative cells. V shed 8 bases, J shed 6 bases, and the junction held 9 bases outside the gene matches. Looked up from germline, CDR1 is SNHLY and CDR2 is FYNNEI. The CDR3 totals 14 residues. Using immunoSEQ multiplex PCR, the repertoire was profiled, and TCRdb retains in-frame clones only, with some absent. This table holds hundreds of thousands of clones, approximately 90% found once. General observations from the study: Shared clonotypes: about 5.3% naive CD4, about 3.5% naive CD8, about 2.2% memory CD4, roughly 0.4% memory CD8. Among the subsets, naive ones generally showed larger estimated richness than memory ones.

Notes on this clone: Its antigen is as yet unknown.

The chain recombines TRBV2 with TRBJ1-4, with TRBD1 matching over 7 bases. This receptor was taken from a man under 40 in good health. The sample was naive CD8+ T cells sorted from blood. The chain's CDR3 is CASQTGTVDEKLFF. The CDR3 nucleotides read TGTGCCAGCCAAACCGGGACAGTTGATGAAAAACTGTTTTTT.